One sample yielded the 5 T cell receptor beta chains listed below, sequenced in a study of chemoradiotherapy in HPV16-positive cancers. TCRdb keeps only in-frame clones here, not all; method: immunoSEQ multiplex PCR. Of over 14,000 clones listed, approximately 80% are singletons. The sample was collected from a patient who underwent chemoradiotherapy. These receptors were collected from a human donor with HPV-associated anogenital cancer.

The chain has TRBV5-8 and TRBJ1-3; D is unclear. CDR1 is SGHTS, CDR2 YDEGEE, per germline. The CDR3 runs 11 residues. V was cut by 0 bases and J by 7 bases, with 2 bases left in between. In nucleotides, the CDR3 is TGTGCCAGCAGCTTGGCGAACACCATATATTTT. It translates to CASSLANTIYF.

The chain has TRBV6-5 and TRBJ1-2; D is uncertain. The CDR3 has 16 residues. Germline V gene data show CDR1 as MNHEY and CDR2 as SVGAGI. The germline V and J ends were trimmed by 0 bases and 4 bases, with 15 bases remaining between them. CDR3 residues: CASSYSSVERSYGYTF. DNA for the CDR3: TGTGCCAGCAGTTACTCGAGTGTTGAAAGATCCTATGGCTACACCTTC.

This clone was detected only a few times. V is TRBV7-9 and J is TRBJ2-7; D not certain. Between the trimmed V and J ends, which lost 0 bases and 6 bases, there was a span of 15 bases. The CDR3 runs to 15 residues. Germline CDR1 and CDR2: SEHNR and FQNEAQ (reference sequence). CDR3 sequence: CASSLAGRKTAEQYF. In nucleotides, the CDR3 is TGTGCCAGCAGCTTAGCGGGCAGGAAGACGGCCGAGCAGTACTTC.

This CDR3 reads CASRAPLEAFF. The CDR3 DNA reads as TGTGCCAGCCGCGCCCCCCTGGAAGCTTTCTTT. The chain recombines TRBV28 with TRBJ1-1; D is unclear. The V end lost 8 bases, the J end lost 8 bases, and 12 bases lay between the germline ends. The CDR3 spans 11 residues. Germline V gene sequence: CDR1 MDHEN, CDR2 SYDVKM.

In nucleotides, the CDR3 is TGCGCCAGCAGCCAAGATCCCTCTGGGGCCAACGTCCTGACTTTC. Residues: CASSQDPSGANVLTF. The chain recombines TRBV4-3 with TRBJ2-6, with D hard to call. Trimming took off 0 bases at V and 0 bases at J, with 3 bases between the two ends. The CDR3 totals 15 residues. Germline loops: CDR1 LGHNA, CDR2 YSLEER.